Below, 22 T cell receptor beta chains from the same sample are listed, as sequenced in a study of relationships among human T cell subsets. TCR alpha and beta CDR3s were amplified from mRNA by semiquantitative ARM-PCR. ARM-PCR used tagged nested gene-specific primers, then communal superprimers for exponential amplification. TCRdb itself ran the multiplex PCR reads through MiXCR, one entry per CDR3 protein. The table has fewer than 15,000 distinct CDR3 sequences, approximately 60% seen once. CD4+CD25+ regulatory T cells came from anti-CD25 bead selection of positively selected CD4+ cells. Input material: Tregs sorted from blood. The receptors here all came from a man aged 35-49 years in good health.

Turning to this clonotype: A read error may account for a junction end that differs from germline. The J gene is TRBJ2-5, the V gene TRBV11-2, with D hard to call. CDR1 is SGHAT and CDR2 is FQNNGV in the germline V gene. The CDR3 sequence is 11 residues long. CDR3 in amino acids: CASSPEETQHF. The CDR3 bases are TGTGCCAGCAGCCCAGAAGAGACCCAGCACTTC.

The rearrangement links TRBV5-1 to TRBJ2-7; D is unclear. Deletions cut 1 base from V and 0 bases from J, with 11 bases between. The CDR3 is made up of 15 amino acids. In germline, CDR1 is SGHRS, CDR2 YFSETQ. The CDR3 loop reads CASSLFSVSSYEQYF. CDR3 nucleotides: TGCGCCAGCAGCTTGTTCAGCGTAAGCTCCTACGAGCAGTACTTC.

CDR3 in DNA: TGTGCCAGCAGCCTCCGGACTAGACTCTCCTACAATGAGCAGTTCTTC. Translating it yields CASSLRTRLSYNEQFF. The chain combines TRBV7-8 with TRBJ2-1; 7 positions match TRBD2. The trim removed 5 bases at V and 0 bases at J, leaving 7 bases unmatched. Germline-derived CDR1 and CDR2 are SGHVS and FQNEAQ. This CDR3 is 16 amino acids long.

This clonotype was recorded once. The chain combines TRBV20-1 with TRBJ2-5, with 11 positions matching TRBD2. Trimming took 3 bases from V and 1 from J; bases not matched to a gene: 4. The CDR3 consists of 15 residues. Germline-derived CDR1 and CDR2 are DFQATT and SNEGSKA (reference sequence). CDR3 bases: TGCAGTGCTAGCTTAGCGGGGGGGCGCCAAGAGACCCAGTACTTC. Its protein is CSASLAGGRQETQYF.

This rearrangement joins TRBV29-1 to TRBJ2-5, with D perhaps TRBD1 (6 bases). The ends were cut back, 7 bases at V and 5 bases at J, with 17 bases in the middle. The CDR3 covers 13 residues. Germline assignment: CDR1 SQVTM and CDR2 ANQGSEA. The CDR3 loop is CSGGGHFKETQYF. CDR3 bases: TGCAGCGGTGGGGGACACTTCAAGGAGACCCAGTACTTC. Variable domain in full (rest from reference TRBV29-1 and TRBJ2-5): SAVISQKPSRDICQRGTSLTIQCQVDSQVTMMFWYRQQPGQSLTLIATANQGSEATYESGFVIDKFPISRPNLTFSTLTVSNMSPEDSSIYLCSGGGHFKETQYFGPGTRLLVL.

The gene calls are TRBV27 and TRBJ2-7; TRBD1 matches at 8 bases. The germline gives CDR1 MNHEY, CDR2 SMNVEV (reference sequence). The V gene end was trimmed by 2 bases and the J gene end by 7 bases; junction bases not matched to a gene: 10. The CDR3 consists of 15 residues. The chain's CDR3 is CASSLPGTGLREQYF. CDR3 bases: TGTGCCAGCAGTTTACCCGGGACAGGTCTTCGTGAGCAGTACTTC.

The genes are TRBV5-1 and TRBJ1-1, with D possibly TRBD1 on 6 matching bases. The CDR3 contains 16 residues. V lost 6 bases and J lost 0, with 18 bases in between. Germline assignment: CDR1 SGHRS and CDR2 YFSETQ. The CDR3 spells CASNRDTRTLNTEAFF. Written as DNA, the CDR3 is TGCGCCAGCAACCGGGACACTCGGACGTTGAACACTGAAGCTTTCTTT.

The chain uses TRBV11-2 and TRBJ2-7; 12 nucleotides line up with TRBD2. CDR3 length: 15 residues. Germline lookup yields CDR1 SGHAT and CDR2 FQNNGV. J gave up 3 bases and V 4 bases, and 4 bases lay outside the gene matches. The CDR3 is CASSSTSGSSYEQYF. In DNA form, the CDR3 reads TGTGCCAGCAGCTCGACTAGCGGGAGTAGCTACGAGCAGTACTTC.

The rearrangement links TRBV28 to TRBJ2-3; perhaps TRBD1 as D (6 bases). The ends were cut back, 2 bases at V and 1 base at J, with 7 bases in the middle. Looked up from germline, CDR1 is MDHEN and CDR2 is SYDVKM. The CDR3 spans 14 residues. This chain's CDR3 is CASSLEGGTDTQYF. CDR3 coding DNA: TGTGCCAGCAGTTTAGAGGGGGGCACAGATACGCAGTATTTT.

The J gene is TRBJ2-3, the V gene TRBV5-1; D uncertain. Trimming took off 7 bases at V and 2 bases at J, with 11 bases between the two ends. Germline CDR1 SGHRS, CDR2 YFSETQ. This CDR3 is built from 13 residues. This CDR3 is CASSLGYTDTQYF. CDR3 coding DNA: TGCGCCAGCTCTTTGGGATACACAGATACGCAGTATTTT.

The chain joins TRBV29-1 to TRBJ2-1; TRBD1 agrees at 8 bases. Trimming at V came to 6 bases and at J to 5 bases, leaving 12 bases not matched to a gene. The germline V gene encodes CDR1 SQVTM and CDR2 ANQGSEA. There are 15 residues in the CDR3. CDR3: CSVQPQDRVHNEQFF. The CDR3 coding sequence is TGCAGCGTCCAACCCCAGGACAGGGTCCACAATGAGCAGTTCTTC.

The chain joins TRBV29-1 to TRBJ1-1; perhaps TRBD1 as D (5 bases). V lost 3 bases and J lost 5, with 19 bases in between. The CDR3 consists of 15 residues. CDR1 SQVTM and CDR2 ANQGSEA come from the germline V gene. CDR3 amino acids: CSVESAGGVGTEAFF. Written as DNA, the CDR3 is TGCAGCGTTGAGTCCGCAGGAGGGGTTGGGACTGAAGCTTTCTTT.

This sequence joins TRBV10-3 and TRBJ1-1; 9 bases are a match to TRBD1. The CDR3 contains 12 residues. With 7 bases clipped from V and 5 bases from J, the junction kept 2 bases outside the gene matches. The germline gives CDR1 ENHRY, CDR2 SYGVKD. This chain's CDR3 is CAIIGQGTEAFF. The CDR3 DNA sequence: TGTGCCATCATAGGACAGGGGACTGAAGCTTTCTTT.

The chain uses TRBV12-3 or TRBV12-4 and TRBJ1-2; TRBD1 matches 10 bases. V lost 6 bases to trimming and J lost 7 bases; unmatched junction nucleotides: 5. The CDR3 is 13 residues long. CDR3 amino acids: CASSFGTGVGYTF. CDR3 nucleotide sequence: TGTGCCAGCAGCTTCGGGACAGGGGTTGGCTACACCTTC.

This chain connects TRBV20-1 to TRBJ2-7, with TRBD1 identical over 7 bases. This CDR3 contains 14 residues. V gave up 1 base and J gave up 1 base; unmatched junction bases: 4. Germline V lookup: CDR1 DFQATT, CDR2 SNEGSKA (reference sequence). In DNA, the CDR3 is TGCAGTGCTAGAGTCGGGACAGCATCCTACGAGCAGTACTTC. It yields the protein CSARVGTASYEQYF.

The chain links TRBV28 to TRBJ2-3, with D perhaps TRBD2 (6 bases). CDR1 is MDHEN and CDR2 is SYDVKM in the germline V gene. V was pared by 3 bases and J by 3 bases, with 22 bases between. The CDR3 contains 18 residues. Written as DNA, the CDR3 is TGTGCCAGCAGTTTGGCGGGCATGTCAGGCGGAGGGACAGATACGCAGTATTTT. Translation: CASSLAGMSGGGTDTQYF.

V usage is TRBV2 and J usage is TRBJ2-5; D is possibly TRBD1 (6 bases). CDR3 length equals 14 residues. The V and J ends lost 3 bases and 4 bases respectively, with 12 bases between them. Germline V gives CDR1 SNHLY, CDR2 FYNNEI. The CDR3 region is CASSEVRGRETQYF. The CDR3 nucleotides read TGTGCCAGCAGTGAGGTCAGGGGCAGAGAGACCCAGTACTTC.

The chain recombines TRBV11-2 with TRBJ1-2, with TRBD1 matching 7 bases. The junction had 3 bases not matched to a gene; V was cut back by 0 bases and J by 5 bases. Germline CDR1 and CDR2: SGHAT and FQNNGV. The CDR3 consists of 14 residues. The CDR3 loop is CASSLEPGGYGYTF. CDR3 nucleotide sequence: TGTGCCAGCAGCTTAGAGCCAGGGGGGTATGGCTACACCTTC.

The chain couples TRBV18 to TRBJ1-1, with D possibly TRBD1 on 5 matching bases. The CDR3 spans 16 residues. Germline CDR1 is KGHSH and CDR2 is LQKENI. V gave up 1 base and J gave up 0 bases, with 12 bases separating them. The CDR3 loop reads CASSPQAGTMNTEAFF. The CDR3 region has the DNA TGTGCCAGCTCACCACAAGCAGGGACCATGAACACTGAAGCTTTCTTT.

The chain employs TRBV29-1 and TRBJ1-1, with D maybe TRBD1 (5 bases). The CDR3 runs to 11 residues. Deletions cut 4 bases from V and 13 bases from J, with 16 bases between. CDR1 SQVTM and CDR2 ANQGSEA come from the germline V gene. CDR3 in DNA: TGCAGCGTTGTTGACAGCCCCCGGGATTTCTTT. It codes for CSVVDSPRDFF.

Comments on this clonotype: In this CDR3 the conserved last residue, phenylalanine or tryptophan, is missing, so a read error is likely. This chain uses TRBV28 with TRBJ1-2; no clear D. From germline, CDR1 is MDHEN and CDR2 SYDVKM. Trimming left V 7 bases short and J 8 bases short, with 14 bases between. The CDR3 extends over 12 amino acids. CDR3 bases: TGTGCCAGCACCCCCCCTGGCGCCGGCTACACCTCC. It is translated as CASTPPGAGYTS.

The chain links TRBV2 to TRBJ1-1; D perhaps matches TRBD1 (5 bases). The CDR3 extends over 11 amino acids. Deletions cut 8 bases from V and 7 bases from J, with 11 bases between. Germline V gene lookup returns CDR1 SNHLY and CDR2 FYNNEI. CDR3 sequence: CASGSTVEAFF. The CDR3 nucleotides are TGTGCCAGCGGTTCGACAGTTGAAGCTTTCTTT.